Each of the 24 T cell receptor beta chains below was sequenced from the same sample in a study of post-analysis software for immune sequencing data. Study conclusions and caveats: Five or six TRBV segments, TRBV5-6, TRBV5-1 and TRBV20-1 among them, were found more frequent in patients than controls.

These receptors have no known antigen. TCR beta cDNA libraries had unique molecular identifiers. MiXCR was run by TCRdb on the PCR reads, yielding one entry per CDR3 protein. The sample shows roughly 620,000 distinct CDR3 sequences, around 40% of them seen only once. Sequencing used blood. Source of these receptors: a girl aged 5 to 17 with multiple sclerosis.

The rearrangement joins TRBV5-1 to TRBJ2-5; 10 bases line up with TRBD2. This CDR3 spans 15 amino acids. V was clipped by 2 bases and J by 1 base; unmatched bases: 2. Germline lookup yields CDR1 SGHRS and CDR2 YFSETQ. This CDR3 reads CASSLAGGSQETQYF. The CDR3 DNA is TGCGCCAGCAGCTTAGCGGGAGGGAGCCAAGAGACCCAGTACTTC.

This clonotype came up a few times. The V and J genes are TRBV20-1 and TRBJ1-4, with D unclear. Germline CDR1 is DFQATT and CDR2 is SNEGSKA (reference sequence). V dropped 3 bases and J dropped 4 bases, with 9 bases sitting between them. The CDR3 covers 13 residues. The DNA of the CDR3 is TGCAGTGCTAGGGCGGAGGTTAATGAAAAACTGTTTTTT. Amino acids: CSARAEVNEKLFF.

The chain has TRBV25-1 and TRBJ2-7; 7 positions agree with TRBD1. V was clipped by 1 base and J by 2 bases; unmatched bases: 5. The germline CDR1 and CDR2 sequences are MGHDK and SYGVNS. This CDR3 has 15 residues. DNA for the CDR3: TGTGCCAGCAGTGAATTTTACAGGGGAGCCTACGAGCAGTACTTC. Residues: CASSEFYRGAYEQYF.

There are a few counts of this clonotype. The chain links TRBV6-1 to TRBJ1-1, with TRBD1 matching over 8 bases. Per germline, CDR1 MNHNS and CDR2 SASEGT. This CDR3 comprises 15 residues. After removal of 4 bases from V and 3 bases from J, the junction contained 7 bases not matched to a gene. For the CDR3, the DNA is TGTGCCAGCAGTGCTACAGGGGGTGGGGACACTGAAGCTTTCTTT. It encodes CASSATGGGDTEAFF.

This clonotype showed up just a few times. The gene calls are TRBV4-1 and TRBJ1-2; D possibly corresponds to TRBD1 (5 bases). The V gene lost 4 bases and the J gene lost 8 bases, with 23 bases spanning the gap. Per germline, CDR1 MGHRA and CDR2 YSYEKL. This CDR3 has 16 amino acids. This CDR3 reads CASSPLQDVGAGGYTF. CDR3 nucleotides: TGCGCCAGCAGCCCACTCCAGGACGTAGGGGCTGGGGGCTACACCTTC.

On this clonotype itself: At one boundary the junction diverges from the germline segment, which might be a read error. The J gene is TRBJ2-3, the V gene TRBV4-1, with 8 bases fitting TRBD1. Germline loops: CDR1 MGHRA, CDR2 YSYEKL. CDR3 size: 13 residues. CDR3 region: CAGSPQGGSTQYF. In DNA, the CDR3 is TGCGCCGGCAGCCCACAGGGGGGAAGTACGCAGTATTTT.

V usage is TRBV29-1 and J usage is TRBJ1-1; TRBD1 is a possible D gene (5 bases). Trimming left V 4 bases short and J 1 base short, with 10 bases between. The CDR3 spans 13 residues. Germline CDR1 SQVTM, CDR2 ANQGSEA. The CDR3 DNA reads TGCAGCGTTGCGGGACGGGAGAACACTGAAGCTTTCTTT. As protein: CSVAGRENTEAFF.

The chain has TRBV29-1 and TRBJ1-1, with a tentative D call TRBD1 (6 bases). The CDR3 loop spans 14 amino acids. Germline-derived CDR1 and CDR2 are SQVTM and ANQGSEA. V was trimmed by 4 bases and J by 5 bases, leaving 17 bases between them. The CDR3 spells CSVARGLEGTEAFF. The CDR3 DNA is TGCAGCGTTGCCCGGGGGCTCGAAGGGACTGAAGCTTTCTTT.

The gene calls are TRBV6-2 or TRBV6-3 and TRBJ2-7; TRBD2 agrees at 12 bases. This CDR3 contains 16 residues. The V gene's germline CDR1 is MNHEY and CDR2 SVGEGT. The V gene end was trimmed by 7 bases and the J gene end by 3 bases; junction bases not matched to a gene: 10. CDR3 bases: TGTGCCAGCAACCCACCCGGACTAGCGGGGATCTACGAGCAGTACTTC. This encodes CASNPPGLAGIYEQYF.

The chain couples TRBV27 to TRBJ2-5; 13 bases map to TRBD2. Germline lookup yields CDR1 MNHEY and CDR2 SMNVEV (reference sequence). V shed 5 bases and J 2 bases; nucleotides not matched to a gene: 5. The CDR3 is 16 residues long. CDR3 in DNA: TGTGCCAGCAGTCCCCGGACTAGCGGGGGTCAAGAGACCCAGTACTTC. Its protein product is CASSPRTSGGQETQYF.

The CDR3 loop is CAQSGRAYEQYF. The CDR3 region has the DNA TGTGCCCAGAGCGGGAGGGCCTACGAGCAGTACTTC. This chain links TRBV30 with TRBJ2-7, with 10 bases lining up with TRBD2. This CDR3 region has 12 residues. V was pared by 8 bases and J by 2 bases, with 3 bases of the junction left unmatched. Germline values: CDR1 GTSNPN, CDR2 SVGIG (reference sequence).

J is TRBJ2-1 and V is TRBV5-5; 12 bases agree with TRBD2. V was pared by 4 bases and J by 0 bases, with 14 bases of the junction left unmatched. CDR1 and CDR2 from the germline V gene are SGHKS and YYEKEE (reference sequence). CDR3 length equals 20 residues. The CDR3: CASSRYGTSGYQSSYNEQFF. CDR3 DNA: TGTGCCAGCAGCCGGTACGGGACTAGCGGGTACCAAAGCTCCTACAATGAGCAGTTCTTC.

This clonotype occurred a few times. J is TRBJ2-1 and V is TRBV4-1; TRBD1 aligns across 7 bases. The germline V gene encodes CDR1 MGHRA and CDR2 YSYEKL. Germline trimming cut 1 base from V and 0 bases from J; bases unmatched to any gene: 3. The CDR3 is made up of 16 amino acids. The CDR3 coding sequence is TGCGCCAGCAGCCAAGGGGACAGCAGCTCCTACAATGAGCAGTTCTTC. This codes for CASSQGDSSSYNEQFF.

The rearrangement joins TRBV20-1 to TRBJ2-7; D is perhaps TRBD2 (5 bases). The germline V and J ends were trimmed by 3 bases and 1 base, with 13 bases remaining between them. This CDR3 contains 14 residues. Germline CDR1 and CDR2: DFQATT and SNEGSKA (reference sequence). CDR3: CSARGPGRSYEQYF. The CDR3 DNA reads TGCAGTGCTAGGGGCCCTGGGAGATCCTACGAGCAGTACTTC.

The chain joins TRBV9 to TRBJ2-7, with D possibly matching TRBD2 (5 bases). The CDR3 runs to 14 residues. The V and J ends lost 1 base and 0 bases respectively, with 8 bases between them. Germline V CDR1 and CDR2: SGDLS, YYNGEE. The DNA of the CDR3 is TGTGCCAGCAGCGTAAGCGGAGTCTCCTACGAGCAGTACTTC. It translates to CASSVSGVSYEQYF.

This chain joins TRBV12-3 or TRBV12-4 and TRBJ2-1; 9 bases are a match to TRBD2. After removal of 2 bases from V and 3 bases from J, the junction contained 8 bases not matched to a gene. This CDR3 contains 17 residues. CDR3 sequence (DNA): TGTGCCAGCAGTTTATTCGCCGGGACTAGCCACTACAATGAGCAGTTCTTC. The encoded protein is CASSLFAGTSHYNEQFF.

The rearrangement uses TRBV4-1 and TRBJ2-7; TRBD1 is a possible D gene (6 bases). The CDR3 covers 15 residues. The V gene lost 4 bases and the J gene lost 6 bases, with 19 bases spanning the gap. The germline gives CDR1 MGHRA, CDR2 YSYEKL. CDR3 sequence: CASSPSEGGLGEQYF. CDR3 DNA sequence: TGCGCCAGCAGCCCCTCCGAAGGGGGTCTCGGCGAGCAGTACTTC.

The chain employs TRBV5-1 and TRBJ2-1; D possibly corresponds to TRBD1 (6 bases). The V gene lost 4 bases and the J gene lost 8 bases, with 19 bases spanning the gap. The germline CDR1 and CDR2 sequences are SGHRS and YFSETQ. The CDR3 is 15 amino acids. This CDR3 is CASSKRDILRDEQFF. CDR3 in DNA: TGCGCCAGCAGCAAACGGGACATCCTTAGGGATGAGCAGTTCTTC.

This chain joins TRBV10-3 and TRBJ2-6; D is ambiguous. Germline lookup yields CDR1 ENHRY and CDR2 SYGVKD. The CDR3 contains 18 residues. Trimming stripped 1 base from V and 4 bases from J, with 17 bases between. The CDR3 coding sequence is TGTGCCATCAGTGAGTTTGGCCTATCGGGCTCCGGGGCCAACGTCCTGACTTTC. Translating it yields CAISEFGLSGSGANVLTF.

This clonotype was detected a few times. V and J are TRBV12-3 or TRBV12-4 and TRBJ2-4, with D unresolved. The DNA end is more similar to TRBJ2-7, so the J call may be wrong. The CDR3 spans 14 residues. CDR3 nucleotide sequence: TGTGCCAGCAGTCGACCAAGGGCGGTGGACGAGCAGTACTTC. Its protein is CASSRPRAVDEQYF.

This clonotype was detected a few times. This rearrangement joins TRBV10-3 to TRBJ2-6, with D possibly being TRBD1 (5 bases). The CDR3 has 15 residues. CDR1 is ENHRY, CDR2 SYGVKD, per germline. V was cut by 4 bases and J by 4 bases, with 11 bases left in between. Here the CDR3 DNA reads TGTGCCATCAGTGTGGGGCTATCCGGGGCCAACGTCCTGACTTTC. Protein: CAISVGLSGANVLTF.

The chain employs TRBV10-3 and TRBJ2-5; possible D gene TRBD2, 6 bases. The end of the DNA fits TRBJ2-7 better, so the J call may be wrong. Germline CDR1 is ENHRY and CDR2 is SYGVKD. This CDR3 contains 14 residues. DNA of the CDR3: TGTGCCATCAGTGAGTCGACTGGAGGGGACGAGCAGTACTTC. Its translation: CAISESTGGDEQYF.

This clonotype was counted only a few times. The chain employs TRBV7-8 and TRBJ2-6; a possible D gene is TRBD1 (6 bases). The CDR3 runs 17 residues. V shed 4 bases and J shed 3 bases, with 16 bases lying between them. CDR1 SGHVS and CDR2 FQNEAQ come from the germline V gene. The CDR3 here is CASSSPSGTIGANVLTF. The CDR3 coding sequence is TGTGCCAGCAGCTCCCCGTCCGGGACAATTGGGGCCAACGTCCTGACTTTC.

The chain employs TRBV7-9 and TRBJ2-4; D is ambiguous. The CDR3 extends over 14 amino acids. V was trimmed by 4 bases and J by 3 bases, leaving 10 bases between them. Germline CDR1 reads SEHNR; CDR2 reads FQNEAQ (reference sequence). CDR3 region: CASSSPLGKNIQYF. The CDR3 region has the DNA TGTGCCAGCAGCTCCCCCCTAGGCAAAAACATTCAGTACTTC.